Shown below are 13 T cell receptor beta chains from a single sample sequenced in a study of PD-1 blockade in mismatch repair-deficient tumors (TCRdb year 2017). Library prep was done by the immunoSEQ multiplex PCR assay. Entries here come from immuneACCESS through TCRdb and include only in-frame sequences with V and J called. Some clones fail to appear in such tables; in the studies checked, an unresolved V gene covers under half of the shortfall, and the cause of the remainder is unknown. This sample has 120,000 or so clones in its table, and approximately 90% of those were observed once. About 14% of the sample is taken by the ten largest. This material consisted of peripheral blood, taken 44 weeks after starting pembrolizumab. The receptors shown here come from an adult with mismatch repair-deficient cancer.

This clone was found a few times. CDR3 protein: CAWSSELTYGYTF. CDR3 sequence (DNA): TGTGCCTGGAGTTCGGAACTGACCTATGGCTACACCTTC. This chain uses TRBV30 with TRBJ1-2; D unresolved. Per the germline V gene, CDR1 is GTSNPN and CDR2 is SVGIG (reference sequence). The CDR3 runs to 13 residues. Trimming took off 2 bases at V and 4 bases at J, with 11 bases between the two ends. Variable domain in full (rest from reference TRBV30 and TRBJ1-2): SQTIHQWPATLVQPVGSPLSLECTVEGTSNPNLYWYRQAAGRGLQLLFYSVGIGQISSEVPQNLSASRPQDRQFILSSKKLLLSDSGFYLCAWSSELTYGYTFGSGTRLTVV.

This clone was counted a single time. This chain joins TRBV2 and TRBJ2-3; a possible D gene is TRBD1 (5 bases). Germline assignment: CDR1 SNHLY and CDR2 FYNNEI. V was clipped by 6 bases and J by 4 bases, with 20 bases between them. This CDR3 is built from 16 residues. The CDR3 loop reads CASRIDSTAVPDTQYF. Written as DNA, the CDR3 is TGTGCCAGCAGGATCGACAGCACCGCGGTCCCAGATACGCAGTATTTT.

This clone showed up just once. The chain has TRBV9 and TRBJ1-3; 7 bases are shared with TRBD1. CDR1 SGDLS and CDR2 YYNGEE come from the germline V gene. The CDR3 length is 16 residues. V gave up 3 bases and J gave up 2 bases; unmatched junction bases: 8. In DNA form, the CDR3 reads TGTGCCAGCAGCGCCGGACAGGCCCACCCTGGAAACACCATATATTTT. It codes for CASSAGQAHPGNTIYF.

This chain links TRBV29-1 with TRBJ2-2; no reliable D call. This CDR3 has 16 amino acids. The germline V and J ends were trimmed by 0 bases and 1 base, with 12 bases remaining between them. CDR1 is SQVTM, CDR2 ANQGSEA, per germline. DNA for the CDR3: TGCAGCGTTGAAGATCTCACGACATTGAACACCGGGGAGCTGTTTTTT. It translates to CSVEDLTTLNTGELFF.

The chain is built from TRBV29-1 and TRBJ2-7; D perhaps matches TRBD1 (5 bases). Germline CDR1 reads SQVTM; CDR2 reads ANQGSEA. V was shortened by 2 bases and J by 5 bases, with 10 bases between the two germline ends. The CDR3 loop spans 12 amino acids. The CDR3 reads CSVEQGSNEQYF. In DNA form, the CDR3 reads TGCAGCGTTGAACAGGGAAGTAACGAGCAGTACTTC.

This clone came up a few times. The chain is built from TRBV19 and TRBJ2-7, with 11 bases fitting TRBD1. There are 15 residues in the CDR3. Trimming removed 1 base from V and 6 bases from J; junction bases left unmatched: 5. Germline CDR1 reads LNHDA; CDR2 reads SQIVND (reference sequence). CDR3 bases: TGTGCCAGTAGTATAGCCACGGGACAGGGGGGCGAGCAGTACTTC. It codes for CASSIATGQGGEQYF.

A few counts support this clone. The rearrangement links TRBV11-3 to TRBJ2-7, with D perhaps TRBD1 or TRBD2 (6 bases each). This CDR3 contains 14 residues. Germline CDR1 is SGHNT and CDR2 is YENEEA. Trimming pared 5 bases from V and 6 bases from J, leaving 17 bases between. The CDR3 loop is CASSPDWGAVEQYF. DNA of the CDR3: TGTGCCAGCAGCCCGGATTGGGGGGCGGTCGAGCAGTACTTC.

The genes are TRBV4-3 and TRBJ2-5, with 12 positions matching TRBD2. This CDR3 has 15 residues. CDR1 and CDR2 from the germline V gene are LGHNA and YSLEER. The trim removed 4 bases at V and 5 bases at J, leaving 5 bases unmatched. The CDR3 spells CASSPTSGSPETQYF. The CDR3 DNA sequence: TGCGCCAGCAGCCCGACTAGCGGGAGCCCGGAGACCCAGTACTTC.

This clone was picked up a small number of times. The V call is TRBV2, the J call TRBJ2-1; 7 bases are shared with TRBD1. Germline V gives CDR1 SNHLY, CDR2 FYNNEI. This CDR3 spans 13 amino acids. V dropped 4 bases and J dropped 6; count of bases not matched to a gene: 3. CDR3 amino acids: CASSAGQSNEQFF. The CDR3 DNA is TGTGCCAGCAGTGCGGGACAGAGCAATGAGCAGTTCTTC.

The rearrangement links TRBV9 to TRBJ2-1; 7 bases line up with TRBD2. The germline V gene encodes CDR1 SGDLS and CDR2 YYNGEE. V gave up 5 bases and J gave up 0 bases; unmatched junction bases: 8. There are 16 residues in the CDR3. The CDR3 nucleotides read TGTGCCAGCAGAGCATATAGCGGGCGCTCCTACAATGAGCAGTTCTTC. It is translated as CASRAYSGRSYNEQFF.

The chain links TRBV6-5 to TRBJ1-2, with 7 bases aligning to TRBD1. Germline CDR1 is MNHEY and CDR2 is SVGAGI. The CDR3 has 13 residues. Trimming at V came to 6 bases and at J to 7 bases, leaving 8 bases not matched to a gene. CDR3 nucleotides: TGTGCCAGCAGCCAGACAGGGAATGCTGGCTACACCTTC. This encodes CASSQTGNAGYTF.

This chain connects TRBV4-3 to TRBJ1-1; D possibly corresponds to TRBD1 (5 bases). Germline lookup yields CDR1 LGHNA and CDR2 YSLEER. The CDR3 runs 12 residues. Trimming removed 4 bases at V and 5 bases at J, with 8 bases between. Written as DNA, the CDR3 is TGCGCCAGCAGCCGGGGGACTACTGAAGCTTTCTTT. Its protein product is CASSRGTTEAFF.

CDR3: CASSLTPWSEQFF. The CDR3 DNA reads as TGTGCCAGCAGCTTAACCCCATGGAGTGAGCAGTTCTTC. The chain employs TRBV7-2 and TRBJ2-1, with D uncertain. Germline CDR1 and CDR2: SGHTA and FQGNSA. The CDR3 runs to 13 residues. V was cut by 2 bases and J by 9 bases, with 11 bases left in between. The variable domain in full, completed from reference TRBV7-2 and TRBJ2-1, reads GAGVSQSPSNKVTEKGKDVELRCDPISGHTALYWYRQSLGQGLEFLIYFQGNSAPDKSGLPSDRFSAERTGGSVSTLTIQRTQQEDSAVYLCASSLTPWSEQFFGPGTRLTVL.